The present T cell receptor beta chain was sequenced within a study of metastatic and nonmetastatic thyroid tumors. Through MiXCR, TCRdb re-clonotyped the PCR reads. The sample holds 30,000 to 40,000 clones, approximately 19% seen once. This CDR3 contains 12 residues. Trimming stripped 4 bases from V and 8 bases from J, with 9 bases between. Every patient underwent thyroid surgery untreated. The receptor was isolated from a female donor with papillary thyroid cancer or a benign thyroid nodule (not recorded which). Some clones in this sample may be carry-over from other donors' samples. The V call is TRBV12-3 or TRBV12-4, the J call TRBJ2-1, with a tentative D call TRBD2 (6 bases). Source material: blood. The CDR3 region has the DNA TGTGCCAGCAGTTCACCGGGGGATGAGCAGTTCTTC. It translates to CASSSPGDEQFF.